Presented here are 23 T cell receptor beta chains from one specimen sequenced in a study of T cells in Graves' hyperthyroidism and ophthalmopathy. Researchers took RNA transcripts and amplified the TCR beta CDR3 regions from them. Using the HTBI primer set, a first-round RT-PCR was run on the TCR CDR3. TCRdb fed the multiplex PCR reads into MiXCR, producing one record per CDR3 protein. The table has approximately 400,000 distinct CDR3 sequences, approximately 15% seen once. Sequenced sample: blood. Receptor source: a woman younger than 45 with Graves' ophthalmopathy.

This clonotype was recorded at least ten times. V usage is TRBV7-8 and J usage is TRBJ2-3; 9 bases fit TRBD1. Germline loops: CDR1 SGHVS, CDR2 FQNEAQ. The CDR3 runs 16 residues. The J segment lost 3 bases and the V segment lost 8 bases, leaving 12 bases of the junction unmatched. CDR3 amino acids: CASPGRTGDTTDTQYF. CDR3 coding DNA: TGTGCCAGCCCCGGCCGGACAGGGGACACAACAGATACGCAGTATTTT.

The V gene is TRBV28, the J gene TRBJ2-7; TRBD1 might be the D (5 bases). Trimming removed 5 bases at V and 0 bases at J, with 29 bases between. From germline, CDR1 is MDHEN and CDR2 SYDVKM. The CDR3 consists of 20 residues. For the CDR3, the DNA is TGTGCCAGCAGTCCCCAAAGCATTTATTCTCGGACACCGAACTCCTACGAGCAGTACTTC. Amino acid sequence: CASSPQSIYSRTPNSYEQYF.

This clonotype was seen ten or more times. The CDR3 DNA follows: TGTGCCAGCAGCTACCGGGACAGGGGCTACGAGCAGTACTTC. The encoded protein is CASSYRDRGYEQYF. The chain uses TRBV11-2 and TRBJ2-7, with TRBD1 matching over 10 bases. The germline gives CDR1 SGHAT, CDR2 FQNNGV. This CDR3 has 14 amino acids. V was clipped by 4 bases and J by 3 bases; unmatched bases: 3.

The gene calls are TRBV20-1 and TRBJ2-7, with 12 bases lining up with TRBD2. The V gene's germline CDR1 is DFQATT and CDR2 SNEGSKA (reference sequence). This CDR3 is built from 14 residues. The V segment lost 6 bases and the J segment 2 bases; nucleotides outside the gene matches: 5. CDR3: CSAPLAGGPYEQYF. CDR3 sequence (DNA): TGCAGTGCACCGCTAGCGGGGGGGCCCTACGAGCAGTACTTC.

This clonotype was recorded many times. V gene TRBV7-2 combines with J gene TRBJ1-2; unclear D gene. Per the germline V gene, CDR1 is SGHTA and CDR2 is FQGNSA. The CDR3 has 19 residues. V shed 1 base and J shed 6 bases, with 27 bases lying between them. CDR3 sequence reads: CASSLEFGVSITERHGYTF. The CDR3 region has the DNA TGTGCCAGCAGCTTAGAATTTGGCGTATCCATAACCGAAAGACATGGCTACACCTTC.

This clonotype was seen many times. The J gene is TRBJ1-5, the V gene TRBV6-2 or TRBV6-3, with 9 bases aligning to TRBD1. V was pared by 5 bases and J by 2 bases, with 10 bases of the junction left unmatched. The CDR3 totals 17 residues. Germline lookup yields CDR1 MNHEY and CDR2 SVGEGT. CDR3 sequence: CASSTGTGKIGNQPQHF. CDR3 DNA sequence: TGTGCCAGCAGTACCGGGACAGGGAAGATCGGCAATCAGCCCCAGCATTTT.

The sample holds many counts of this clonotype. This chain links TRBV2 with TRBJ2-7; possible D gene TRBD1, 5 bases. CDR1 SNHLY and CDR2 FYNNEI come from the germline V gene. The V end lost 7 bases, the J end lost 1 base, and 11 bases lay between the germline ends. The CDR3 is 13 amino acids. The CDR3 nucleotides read TGTGCCAGCAACAGGCGCCTATCCTACGAGCAGTACTTC. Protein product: CASNRRLSYEQYF.

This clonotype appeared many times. Here the CDR3 reads CAWSRHSTNYGYTF. The CDR3 DNA sequence: TGTGCCTGGAGTCGTCATTCGACTAACTATGGCTACACCTTC. The gene calls are TRBV30 and TRBJ1-2; D is undetermined. The CDR3 spans 14 residues. The V gene lost 2 bases and the J gene lost 0 bases, with 10 bases spanning the gap. Germline CDR1 is GTSNPN and CDR2 is SVGIG (reference sequence).

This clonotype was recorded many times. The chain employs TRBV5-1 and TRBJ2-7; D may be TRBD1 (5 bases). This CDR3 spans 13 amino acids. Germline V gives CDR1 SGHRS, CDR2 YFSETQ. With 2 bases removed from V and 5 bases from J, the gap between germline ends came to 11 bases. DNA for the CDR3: TGCGCCAGCAGCTTTCGGGCGGACAACGAGCAGTACTTC. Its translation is CASSFRADNEQYF.

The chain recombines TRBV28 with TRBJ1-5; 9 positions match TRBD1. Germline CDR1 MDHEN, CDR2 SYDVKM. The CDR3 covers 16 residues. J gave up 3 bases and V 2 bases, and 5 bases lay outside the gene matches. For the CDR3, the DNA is TGTGCCAGCAGTTTAGCCCGGACAGGGGCCAATCAGCCCCAGCATTTT. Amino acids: CASSLARTGANQPQHF.

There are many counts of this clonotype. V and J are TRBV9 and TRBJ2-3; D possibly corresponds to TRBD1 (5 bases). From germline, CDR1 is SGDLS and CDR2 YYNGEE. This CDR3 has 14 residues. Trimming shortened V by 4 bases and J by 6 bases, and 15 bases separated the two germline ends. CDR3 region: CASSLGLGVDTQYF. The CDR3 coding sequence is TGTGCCAGCAGCCTGGGGCTGGGTGTGGATACGCAGTATTTT.

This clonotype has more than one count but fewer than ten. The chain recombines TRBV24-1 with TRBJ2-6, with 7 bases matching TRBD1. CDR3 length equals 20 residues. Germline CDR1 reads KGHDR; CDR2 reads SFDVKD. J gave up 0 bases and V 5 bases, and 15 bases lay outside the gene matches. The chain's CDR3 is CATSGRREGQRHSGANVLTF. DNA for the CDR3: TGTGCCACCAGTGGCCGACGTGAGGGACAGCGACACTCTGGGGCCAACGTCCTGACTTTC.

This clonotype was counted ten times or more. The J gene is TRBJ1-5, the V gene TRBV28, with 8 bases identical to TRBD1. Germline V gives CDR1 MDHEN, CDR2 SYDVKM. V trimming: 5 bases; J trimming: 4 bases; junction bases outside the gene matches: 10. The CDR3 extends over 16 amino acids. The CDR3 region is CASSTTGQGRNQPQHF. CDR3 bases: TGTGCCAGCAGTACAACTGGACAGGGTAGGAATCAGCCCCAGCATTTT.

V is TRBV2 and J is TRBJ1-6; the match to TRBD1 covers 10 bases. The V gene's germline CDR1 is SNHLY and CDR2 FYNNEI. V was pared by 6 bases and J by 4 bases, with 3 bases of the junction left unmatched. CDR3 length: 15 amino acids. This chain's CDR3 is CASSDRGPYNSPLHF. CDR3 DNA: TGTGCCAGCAGCGACAGGGGGCCTTATAATTCACCCCTCCACTTT.

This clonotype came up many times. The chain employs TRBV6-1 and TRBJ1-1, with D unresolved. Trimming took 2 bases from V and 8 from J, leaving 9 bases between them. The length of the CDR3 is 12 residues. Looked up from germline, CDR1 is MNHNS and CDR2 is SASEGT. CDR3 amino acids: CASSETLSEAFF. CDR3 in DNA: TGTGCCAGCAGTGAAACTTTGTCCGAAGCTTTCTTT.

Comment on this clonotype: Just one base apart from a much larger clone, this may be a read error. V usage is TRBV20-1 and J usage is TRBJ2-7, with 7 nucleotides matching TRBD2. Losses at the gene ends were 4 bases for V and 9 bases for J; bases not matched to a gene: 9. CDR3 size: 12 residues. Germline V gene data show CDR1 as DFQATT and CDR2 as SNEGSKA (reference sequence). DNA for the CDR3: TGCAGTGCTAAGGCGGGGGTCGGGGGGCAGTACTTC. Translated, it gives CSAKAGVGGQYF.

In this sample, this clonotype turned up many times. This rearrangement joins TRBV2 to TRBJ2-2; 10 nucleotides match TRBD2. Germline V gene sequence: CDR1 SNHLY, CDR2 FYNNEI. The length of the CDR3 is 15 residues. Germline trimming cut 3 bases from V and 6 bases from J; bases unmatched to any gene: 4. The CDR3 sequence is CASSENSGGSGELFF. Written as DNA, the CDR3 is TGTGCCAGCAGTGAGAATAGCGGGGGGTCCGGGGAGCTGTTTTTT.

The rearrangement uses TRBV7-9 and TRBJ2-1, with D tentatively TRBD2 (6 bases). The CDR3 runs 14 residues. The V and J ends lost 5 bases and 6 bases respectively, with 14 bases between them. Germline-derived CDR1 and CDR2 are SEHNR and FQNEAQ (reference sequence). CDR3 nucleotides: TGTGCCAGCAGCCCAAGACGGGGGTCCAATGAGCAGTTCTTC. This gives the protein CASSPRRGSNEQFF.

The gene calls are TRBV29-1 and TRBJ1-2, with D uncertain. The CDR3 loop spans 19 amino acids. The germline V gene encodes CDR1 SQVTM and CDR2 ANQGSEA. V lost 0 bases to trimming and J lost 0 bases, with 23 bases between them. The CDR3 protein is CSVEDRIYGSEGTNYGYTF. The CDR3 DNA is TGCAGCGTTGAAGATCGGATTTACGGAAGCGAGGGCACTAACTATGGCTACACCTTC.

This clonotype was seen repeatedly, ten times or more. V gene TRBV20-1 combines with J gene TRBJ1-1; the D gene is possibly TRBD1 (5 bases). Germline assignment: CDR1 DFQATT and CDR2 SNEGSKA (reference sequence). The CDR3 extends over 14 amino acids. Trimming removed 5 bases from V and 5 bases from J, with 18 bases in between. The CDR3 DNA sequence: TGCAGTGCTCGCCAGGACCCGGGGGTAACTGAAGCTTTCTTT. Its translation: CSARQDPGVTEAFF.

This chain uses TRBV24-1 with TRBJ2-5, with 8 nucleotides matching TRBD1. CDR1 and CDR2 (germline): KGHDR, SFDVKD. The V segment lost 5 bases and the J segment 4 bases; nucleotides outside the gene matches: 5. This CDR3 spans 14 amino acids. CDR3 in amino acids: CATSATGDLETQYF. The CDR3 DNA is TGTGCCACCAGTGCGACAGGGGATTTAGAGACCCAGTACTTC.

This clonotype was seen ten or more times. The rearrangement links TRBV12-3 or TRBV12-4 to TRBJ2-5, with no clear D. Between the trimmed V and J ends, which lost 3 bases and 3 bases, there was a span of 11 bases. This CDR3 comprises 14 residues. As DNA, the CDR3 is TGTGCCAGCAGTTTCACTCTAGGAGAAGAGACCCAGTACTTC. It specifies CASSFTLGEETQYF.

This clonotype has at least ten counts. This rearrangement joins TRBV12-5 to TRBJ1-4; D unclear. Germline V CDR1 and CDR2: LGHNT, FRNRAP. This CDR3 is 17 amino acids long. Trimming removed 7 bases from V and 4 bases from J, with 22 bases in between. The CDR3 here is CASARGRVQSNNEKLFF. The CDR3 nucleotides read TGTGCTAGTGCCCGTGGGAGGGTACAGTCTAATAATGAAAAACTGTTTTTT.